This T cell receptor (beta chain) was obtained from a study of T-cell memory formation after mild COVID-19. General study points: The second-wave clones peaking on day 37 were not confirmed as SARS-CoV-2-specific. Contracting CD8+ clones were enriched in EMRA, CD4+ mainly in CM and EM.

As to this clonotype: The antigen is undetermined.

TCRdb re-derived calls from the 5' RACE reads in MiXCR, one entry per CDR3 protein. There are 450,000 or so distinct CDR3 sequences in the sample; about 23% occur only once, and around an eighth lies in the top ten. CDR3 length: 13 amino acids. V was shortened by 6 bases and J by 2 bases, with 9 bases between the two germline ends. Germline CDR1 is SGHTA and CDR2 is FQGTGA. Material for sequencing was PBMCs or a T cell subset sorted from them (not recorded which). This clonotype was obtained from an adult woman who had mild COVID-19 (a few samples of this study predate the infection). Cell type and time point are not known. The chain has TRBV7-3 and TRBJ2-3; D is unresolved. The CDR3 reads CASSAQYTDTQYF. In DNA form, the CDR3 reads TGTGCCAGCAGTGCACAATACACAGATACGCAGTATTTT.